Here is one T cell receptor beta chain with its context. What it recognizes is unknown. Data came from immunoSEQ multiplex PCR; TCRdb stores just in-frame clones and leaves some out. The data hold about 120,000 clones, with about nine tenths observed a single time. The V segment lost 1 base and the J segment 0 bases; nucleotides outside the gene matches: 3. The CDR3 has 15 residues. Germline loops: CDR1 SGHTA, CDR2 FQGNSA. This specimen belongs to a study of T cell responses to AZD1222 COVID-19 vaccine. About the study: Pooling of second doses given at about 4 or about 12 weeks was done.

Study-level results: After two AZD1222 doses, spike-specific TCR breadth and depth rose versus day 0. Dominant CD4 TCR responses targeted spike regions 160-218 and 743-854.

The TCR sequence derives from an adult in good health. Sequencing used peripheral blood, obtained on day 0 of AZD1222 vaccination. This chain connects TRBV7-2 to TRBJ2-7; 7 nucleotides agree with TRBD1. CDR3 bases: TGTGCCAGCAGCTTAGACAGGGACAGCTCCTACGAGCAGTACTTC. Translation gives CASSLDRDSSYEQYF.